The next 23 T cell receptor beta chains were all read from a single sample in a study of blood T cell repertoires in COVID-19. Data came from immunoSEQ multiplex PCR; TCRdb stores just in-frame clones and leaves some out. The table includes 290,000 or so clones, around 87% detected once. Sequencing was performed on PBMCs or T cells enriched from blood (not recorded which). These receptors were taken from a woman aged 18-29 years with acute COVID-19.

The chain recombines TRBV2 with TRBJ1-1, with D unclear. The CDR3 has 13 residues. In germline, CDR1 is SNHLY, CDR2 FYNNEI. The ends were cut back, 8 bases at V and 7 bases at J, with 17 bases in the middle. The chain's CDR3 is CASAPFDKLEAFF. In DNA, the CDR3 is TGTGCCAGCGCTCCATTTGACAAGCTTGAAGCTTTCTTT.

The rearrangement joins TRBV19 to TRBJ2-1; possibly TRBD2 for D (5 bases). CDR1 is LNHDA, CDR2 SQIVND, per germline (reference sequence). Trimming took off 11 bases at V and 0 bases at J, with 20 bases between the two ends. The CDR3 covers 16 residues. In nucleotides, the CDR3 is TGTGCCTCCCGCCCTCGCGGACTGAGCTCCTACAATGAGCAGTTCTTC. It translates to CASRPRGLSSYNEQFF.

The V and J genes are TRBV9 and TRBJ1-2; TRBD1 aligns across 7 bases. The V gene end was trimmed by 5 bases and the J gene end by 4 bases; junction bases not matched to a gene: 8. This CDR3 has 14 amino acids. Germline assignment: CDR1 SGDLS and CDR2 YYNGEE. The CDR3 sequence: CASSSEGAIYGYTF. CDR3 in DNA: TGTGCCAGCAGTTCAGAGGGGGCTATCTATGGCTACACCTTC.

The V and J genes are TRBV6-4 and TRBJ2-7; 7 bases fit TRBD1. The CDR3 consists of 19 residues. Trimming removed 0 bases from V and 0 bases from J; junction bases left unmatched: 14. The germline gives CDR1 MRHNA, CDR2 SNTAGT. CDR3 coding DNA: TGTGCCAGCAGTGACTCGAGTCCCTCTGGTGACAGGGACTCCTACGAGCAGTACTTC. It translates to CASSDSSPSGDRDSYEQYF.

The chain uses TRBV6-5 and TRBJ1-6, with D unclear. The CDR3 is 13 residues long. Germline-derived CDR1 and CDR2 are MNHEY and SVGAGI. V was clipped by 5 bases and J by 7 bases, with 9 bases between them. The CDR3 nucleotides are TGTGCCAGCAGTCGTACTTGGAATTCACCCCTCCACTTT. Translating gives CASSRTWNSPLHF.

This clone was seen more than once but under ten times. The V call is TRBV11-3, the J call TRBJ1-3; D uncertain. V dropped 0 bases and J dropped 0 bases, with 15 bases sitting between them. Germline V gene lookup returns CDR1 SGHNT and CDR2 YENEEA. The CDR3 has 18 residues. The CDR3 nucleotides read TGTGCCAGCAGCTTAGATCAATCAGGTTCTTCCTCTGGAAACACCATATATTTT. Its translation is CASSLDQSGSSSGNTIYF.

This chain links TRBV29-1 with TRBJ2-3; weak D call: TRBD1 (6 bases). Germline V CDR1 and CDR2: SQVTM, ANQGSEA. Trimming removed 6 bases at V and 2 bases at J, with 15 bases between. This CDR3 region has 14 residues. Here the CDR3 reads CSVGQLGTTDTQYF. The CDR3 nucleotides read TGCAGCGTCGGACAGTTAGGGACCACAGATACGCAGTATTTT.

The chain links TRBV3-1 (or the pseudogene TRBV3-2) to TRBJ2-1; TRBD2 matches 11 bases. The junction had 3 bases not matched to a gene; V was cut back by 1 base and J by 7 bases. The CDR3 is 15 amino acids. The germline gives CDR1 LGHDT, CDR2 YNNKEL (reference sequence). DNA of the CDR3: TGTGCCAGCAGCCAAGTCGCTAGCGGGGGGAATGAGCAGTTCTTC. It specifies CASSQVASGGNEQFF.

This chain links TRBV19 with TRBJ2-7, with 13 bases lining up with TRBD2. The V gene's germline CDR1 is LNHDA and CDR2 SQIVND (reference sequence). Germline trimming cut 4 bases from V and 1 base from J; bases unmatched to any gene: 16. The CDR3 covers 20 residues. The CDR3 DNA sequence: TGTGCCAGTAGTAGACCTCCCGGGACTAGCGGGAAGGCCGGGTCCTACGAGCAGTACTTC. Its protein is CASSRPPGTSGKAGSYEQYF.

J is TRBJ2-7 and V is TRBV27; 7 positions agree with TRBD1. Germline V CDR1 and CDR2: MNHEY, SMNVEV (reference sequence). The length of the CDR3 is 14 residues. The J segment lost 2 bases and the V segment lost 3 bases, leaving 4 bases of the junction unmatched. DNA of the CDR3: TGTGCCAGCAGTTTCGACAGGGATACCTACGAGCAGTACTTC. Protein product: CASSFDRDTYEQYF.

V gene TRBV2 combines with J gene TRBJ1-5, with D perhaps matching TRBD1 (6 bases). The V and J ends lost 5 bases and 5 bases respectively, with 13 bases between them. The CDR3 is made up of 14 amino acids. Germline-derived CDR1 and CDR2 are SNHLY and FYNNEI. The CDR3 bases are TGTGCCAGCAGTCGTTCGACAGGAGATCAGCCCCAGCATTTT. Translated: CASSRSTGDQPQHF.

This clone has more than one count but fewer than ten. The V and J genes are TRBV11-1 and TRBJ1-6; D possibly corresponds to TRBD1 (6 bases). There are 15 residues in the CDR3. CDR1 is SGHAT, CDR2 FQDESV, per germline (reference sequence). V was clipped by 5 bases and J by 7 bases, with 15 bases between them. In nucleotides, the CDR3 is TGTGCCAGCAGCCCAGCGGACAGTCCGAATTCACCCCTCCACTTT. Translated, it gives CASSPADSPNSPLHF.

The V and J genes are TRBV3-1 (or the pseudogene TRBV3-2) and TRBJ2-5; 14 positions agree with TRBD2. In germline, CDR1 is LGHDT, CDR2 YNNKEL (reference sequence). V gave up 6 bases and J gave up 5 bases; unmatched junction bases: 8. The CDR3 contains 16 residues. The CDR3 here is CASSPGTSGSVETQYF. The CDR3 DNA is TGTGCCAGCAGTCCCGGGACTAGCGGGAGCGTGGAGACCCAGTACTTC.

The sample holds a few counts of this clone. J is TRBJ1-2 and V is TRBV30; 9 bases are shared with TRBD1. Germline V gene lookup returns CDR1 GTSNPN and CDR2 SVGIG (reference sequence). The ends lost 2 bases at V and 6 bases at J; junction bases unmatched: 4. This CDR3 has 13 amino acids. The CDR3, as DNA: TGTGCCTGGAGTCTGGACAGGGGCCATGGCTACACCTTC. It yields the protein CAWSLDRGHGYTF.

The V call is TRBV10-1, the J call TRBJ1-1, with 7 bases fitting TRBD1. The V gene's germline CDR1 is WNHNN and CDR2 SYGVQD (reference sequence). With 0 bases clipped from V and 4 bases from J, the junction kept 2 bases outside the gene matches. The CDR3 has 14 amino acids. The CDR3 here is CASSESKGATEAFF. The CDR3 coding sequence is TGCGCCAGCAGTGAGTCTAAGGGGGCCACTGAAGCTTTCTTT.

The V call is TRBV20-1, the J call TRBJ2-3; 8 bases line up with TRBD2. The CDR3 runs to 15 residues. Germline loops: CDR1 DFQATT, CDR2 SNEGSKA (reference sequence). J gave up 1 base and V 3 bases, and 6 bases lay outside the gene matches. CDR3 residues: CSASPSGSGTDTQYF. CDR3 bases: TGCAGTGCTAGTCCAAGCGGGAGTGGCACAGATACGCAGTATTTT.

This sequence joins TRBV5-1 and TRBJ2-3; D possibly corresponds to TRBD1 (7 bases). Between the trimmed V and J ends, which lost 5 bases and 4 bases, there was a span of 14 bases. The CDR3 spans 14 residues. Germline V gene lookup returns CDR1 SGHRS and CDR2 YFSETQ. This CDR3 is CASRSGGISDTQYF. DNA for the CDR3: TGCGCCAGCAGATCAGGGGGGATATCAGATACGCAGTATTTT. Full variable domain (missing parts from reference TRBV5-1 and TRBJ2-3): KAGVTQTPRYLIKTRGQQVTLSCSPISGHRSVSWYQQTPGQGLQFLFEYFSETQRNKGNFPGRFSGRQFSNSRSEMNVSTLELGDSALYLCASRSGGISDTQYFGPGTRLTVL.

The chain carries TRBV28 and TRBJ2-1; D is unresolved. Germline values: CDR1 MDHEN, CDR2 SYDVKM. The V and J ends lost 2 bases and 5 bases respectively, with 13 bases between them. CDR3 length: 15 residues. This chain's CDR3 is CASSLLERSDNEQFF. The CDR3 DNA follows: TGTGCCAGCAGTTTACTCGAGCGTAGTGACAATGAGCAGTTCTTC.

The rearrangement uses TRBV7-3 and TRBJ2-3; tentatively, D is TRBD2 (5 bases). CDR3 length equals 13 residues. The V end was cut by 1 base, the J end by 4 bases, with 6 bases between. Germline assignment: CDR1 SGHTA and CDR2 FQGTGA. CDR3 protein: CASSLKGADTQYF. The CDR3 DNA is TGTGCCAGCAGCTTAAAGGGAGCAGATACGCAGTATTTT.

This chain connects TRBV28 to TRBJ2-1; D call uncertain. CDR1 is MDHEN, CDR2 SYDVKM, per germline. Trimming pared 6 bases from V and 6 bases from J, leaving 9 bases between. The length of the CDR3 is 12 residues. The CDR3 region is CASSSASNEQFF. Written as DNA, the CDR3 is TGTGCCAGCAGCAGCGCGAGCAATGAGCAGTTCTTC.

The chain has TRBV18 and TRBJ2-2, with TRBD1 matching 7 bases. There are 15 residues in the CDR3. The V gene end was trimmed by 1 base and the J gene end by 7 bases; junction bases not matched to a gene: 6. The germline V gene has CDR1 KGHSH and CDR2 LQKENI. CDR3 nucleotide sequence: TGTGCCAGCTCACCACTCGGACAGGAAAGCGGGGAGCTGTTTTTT. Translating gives CASSPLGQESGELFF.

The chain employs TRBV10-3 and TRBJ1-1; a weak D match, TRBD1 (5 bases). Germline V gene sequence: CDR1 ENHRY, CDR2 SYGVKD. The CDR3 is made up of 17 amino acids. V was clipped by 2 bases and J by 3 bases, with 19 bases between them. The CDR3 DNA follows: TGTGCCATCAGTGAGAAGGGGTCGGCAGGGAGGGACACTGAAGCTTTCTTT. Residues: CAISEKGSAGRDTEAFF.

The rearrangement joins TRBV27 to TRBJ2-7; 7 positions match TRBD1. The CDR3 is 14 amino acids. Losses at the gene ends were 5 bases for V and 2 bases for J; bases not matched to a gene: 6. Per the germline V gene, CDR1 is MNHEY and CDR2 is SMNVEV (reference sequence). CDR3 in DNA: TGTGCCAGCAGTCAAGGGACAGTAACCTACGAGCAGTACTTC. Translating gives CASSQGTVTYEQYF.